These T cell receptor beta chains were read from a single sample in a study of cytomegalovirus exposure and HLA in healthy donors. The protocol was immunoSEQ multiplex PCR, while the TCRdb copy is restricted to in-frame clones and leaves out a portion. The data contain approximately 160,000 clones, 76% of them seen just once; the ten biggest clones take up roughly 0.76%. The sequenced material came from PBMCs. Source of these receptors: a female donor in good health and CMV-seronegative. Both conserved end residues are part of each CDR3. Each record gives: D gene, V gene, J gene, clone size, CDR3 protein, CDR3 DNA. A D gene is named only where the DNA matches it firmly. Only part of the rows carry a size: once, few, many, or a class if the clone is expanded.

d_gene: .; v_gene: TRBV5-4; j_gene: TRBJ2-7; abundance: .; CDR3aa: CASSMGGAPGEQYF; CDR3nt: TGTGCCAGCAGTATGGGGGGGGCCCCTGGCGAGCAGTACTTC
d_gene: .; v_gene: TRBV5-1; j_gene: TRBJ2-2; abundance: once; CDR3aa: CASSLSGGTGELFF; CDR3nt: TGCGCCAGCAGCCTCTCCGGGGGCACCGGGGAGCTGTTTTTT
d_gene: TRBD1; v_gene: TRBV5-6; j_gene: TRBJ1-1; abundance: .; CDR3aa: CASSLRAGTGVNTEAFF; CDR3nt: TGTGCCAGCAGCTTGAGGGCGGGGACAGGGGTGAACACTGAAGCTTTCTTT
d_gene: TRBD1; v_gene: TRBV18; j_gene: TRBJ1-2; abundance: .; CDR3aa: CASSPDRGANYGYTF; CDR3nt: TGTGCCAGCTCACCCGACAGGGGCGCCAACTATGGCTACACCTTC
d_gene: TRBD1; v_gene: TRBV19; j_gene: TRBJ1-2; abundance: .; CDR3aa: CASSNPGQAFYGYTF; CDR3nt: TGTGCCAGTAGTAATCCGGGACAGGCCTTCTATGGCTACACCTTC
d_gene: TRBD2; v_gene: TRBV9; j_gene: TRBJ2-7; abundance: .; CDR3aa: CASSVGSGGSYEQYF; CDR3nt: TGTGCCAGCAGCGTAGGTAGCGGGGGCTCCTACGAGCAGTACTTC
d_gene: .; v_gene: TRBV4-2; j_gene: TRBJ2-1; abundance: .; CDR3aa: CASSQDRPGTSISGQFF; CDR3nt: TGTGCCAGCAGCCAAGATCGTCCAGGCACTAGCATAAGTGGGCAGTTCTTC
d_gene: .; v_gene: TRBV18; j_gene: TRBJ1-2; abundance: .; CDR3aa: CASSPPLDYGYTF; CDR3nt: TGTGCCAGCTCACCACCGTTAGATTATGGCTACACCTTC
d_gene: .; v_gene: TRBV7-2; j_gene: TRBJ1-2; abundance: few; CDR3aa: CASSLTGSTYGYTF; CDR3nt: TGTGCCAGCAGCTTGACAGGCTCAACCTATGGCTACACCTTC
d_gene: TRBD2; v_gene: TRBV11-3; j_gene: TRBJ2-2; abundance: few; CDR3aa: CASSLASGLNTGELFF; CDR3nt: TGTGCCAGCAGCTTGGCTAGCGGATTAAACACCGGGGAGCTGTTTTTT
d_gene: .; v_gene: TRBV4-1; j_gene: TRBJ2-7; abundance: few; CDR3aa: CASSQEGLATYEQYF; CDR3nt: TGCGCCAGCAGCCAGGAGGGGCTAGCGACTTACGAGCAGTACTTC
d_gene: .; v_gene: TRBV4-3; j_gene: TRBJ2-1; abundance: few; CDR3aa: CASSQTRTRGQFF; CDR3nt: TGCGCCAGCAGCCAAACTAGAACCAGGGGTCAGTTCTTC
d_gene: .; v_gene: TRBV7-6; j_gene: TRBJ2-7; abundance: .; CDR3aa: CASSLEATSYEQYF; CDR3nt: TGTGCCAGCAGCTTAGAAGCTACTTCCTACGAGCAGTACTTC
d_gene: .; v_gene: TRBV19; j_gene: TRBJ2-7; abundance: .; CDR3aa: CASSTPQDSTYEQYF; CDR3nt: TGTGCCAGTAGCACCCCCCAGGACAGCACCTACGAGCAGTACTTC
d_gene: TRBD1; v_gene: TRBV4-1; j_gene: TRBJ2-2; abundance: .; CDR3aa: CASSQDRDRVTGELFF; CDR3nt: TGCGCCAGCAGCCAGGACCGGGACAGGGTTACCGGGGAGCTGTTTTTT
d_gene: TRBD2; v_gene: TRBV9; j_gene: TRBJ2-2; abundance: .; CDR3aa: CASSVEGRNRTSGGMNTGELFF; CDR3nt: TGTGCCAGCAGCGTAGAAGGGAGAAATAGGACTAGCGGGGGGATGAACACCGGGGAGCTGTTTTTT
d_gene: .; v_gene: TRBV7-3; j_gene: TRBJ1-3; abundance: once; CDR3aa: CASSLSRSSGNTIYF; CDR3nt: TGTGCCAGCAGCTTAAGTCGCAGCTCTGGAAACACCATATATTTT
d_gene: TRBD1; v_gene: TRBV6-5; j_gene: TRBJ1-1; abundance: few; CDR3aa: CASSYFYRDRNTEAFF; CDR3nt: TGTGCCAGCAGTTACTTCTACCGGGACAGAAACACTGAAGCTTTCTTT
d_gene: .; v_gene: TRBV30; j_gene: TRBJ1-5; abundance: .; CDR3aa: CAWSVGGVSNQPQHF; CDR3nt: TGTGCCTGGAGTGTAGGGGGAGTAAGCAATCAGCCCCAGCATTTT
d_gene: .; v_gene: TRBV28; j_gene: TRBJ2-6; abundance: few; CDR3aa: CASGNTRTGANVLTF; CDR3nt: TGTGCCAGCGGCAACACCCGAACTGGGGCCAACGTCCTGACTTTC
d_gene: TRBD1; v_gene: TRBV5-1; j_gene: TRBJ1-1; abundance: .; CDR3aa: CASSFTGGPMNTEAFF; CDR3nt: TGCGCCAGCAGCTTTACAGGGGGCCCGATGAACACTGAAGCTTTCTTT
d_gene: .; v_gene: TRBV10-3; j_gene: TRBJ1-1; abundance: .; CDR3aa: CAISESIGGIGNTEAFF; CDR3nt: TGTGCCATCAGTGAGTCGATTGGGGGGATTGGGAACACTGAAGCTTTCTTT
d_gene: .; v_gene: TRBV12-5; j_gene: TRBJ2-6; abundance: .; CDR3aa: CASGLAGLSGANVLTF; CDR3nt: TGTGCTAGTGGTTTGGCAGGGCTCTCTGGGGCCAACGTCCTGACTTTC
d_gene: .; v_gene: TRBV4-1; j_gene: TRBJ1-1; abundance: .; CDR3aa: CASSQEGGSAGLNTEAFF; CDR3nt: TGCGCCAGCAGCCAAGAGGGGGGTTCTGCGGGCTTGAACACTGAAGCTTTCTTT
d_gene: TRBD1; v_gene: TRBV4-2; j_gene: TRBJ1-4; abundance: .; CDR3aa: CASSHEQGNEKLFF; CDR3nt: TGTGCCAGCAGCCATGAACAGGGGAATGAAAAACTGTTTTTT
d_gene: TRBD1; v_gene: TRBV28; j_gene: TRBJ1-2; abundance: .; CDR3aa: CASSAGQGVYGYTF; CDR3nt: TGTGCCAGCAGCGCTGGACAGGGTGTCTATGGCTACACCTTC
d_gene: .; v_gene: TRBV2; j_gene: TRBJ2-7; abundance: few; CDR3aa: CASSERRQGSEQYF; CDR3nt: TGTGCCAGCAGTGAAAGGAGGCAGGGGAGCGAGCAGTACTTC
d_gene: TRBD2; v_gene: TRBV19; j_gene: TRBJ2-1; abundance: .; CDR3aa: CASKLAGGGVNEQFF; CDR3nt: TGTGCCAGTAAACTAGCGGGAGGAGGGGTTAATGAGCAGTTCTTC
d_gene: TRBD2; v_gene: TRBV13; j_gene: TRBJ2-1; abundance: .; CDR3aa: CASSLGISGSRNEQFF; CDR3nt: TGTGCCAGCAGCTTAGGCATTAGCGGGAGTCGGAATGAGCAGTTCTTC
d_gene: .; v_gene: TRBV30; j_gene: TRBJ1-1; abundance: .; CDR3aa: CAWSFGGSNTEAFF; CDR3nt: TGTGCCTGGAGTTTCGGGGGGTCGAACACTGAAGCTTTCTTT
d_gene: .; v_gene: TRBV4-2; j_gene: TRBJ2-2; abundance: .; CDR3aa: CASSQGEVGELFF; CDR3nt: TGTGCCAGCAGCCAGGGCGAAGTCGGGGAGCTGTTTTTT
d_gene: .; v_gene: TRBV6-6; j_gene: TRBJ1-1; abundance: .; CDR3aa: CASSYSQGTTEAFF; CDR3nt: TGTGCCAGCAGTTACTCACAGGGAACTACTGAAGCTTTCTTT
d_gene: TRBD2; v_gene: TRBV13; j_gene: TRBJ2-3; abundance: .; CDR3aa: CASSLELAGFTDTQYF; CDR3nt: TGTGCCAGCAGCTTAGAGCTAGCGGGTTTCACAGATACGCAGTATTTT
d_gene: TRBD1; v_gene: TRBV10-1; j_gene: TRBJ1-5; abundance: .; CDR3aa: CASTKGQGNQPQHF; CDR3nt: TGCGCCAGCACTAAAGGACAGGGAAATCAGCCCCAGCATTTT
d_gene: TRBD1; v_gene: TRBV6-1; j_gene: TRBJ2-1; abundance: .; CDR3aa: CASTNRGAYNEQFF; CDR3nt: TGTGCCAGTACTAACAGGGGGGCTTACAATGAGCAGTTCTTC
d_gene: .; v_gene: TRBV15; j_gene: TRBJ2-7; abundance: .; CDR3aa: CATSRDRGAYEQYF; CDR3nt: TGTGCCACCAGCAGAGACAGGGGAGCCTACGAGCAGTACTTC
d_gene: TRBD2; v_gene: TRBV7-9; j_gene: TRBJ2-7; abundance: .; CDR3aa: CASSLGGGLEEQYF; CDR3nt: TGTGCCAGCAGCTTAGGGGGGGGACTTGAAGAGCAGTACTTC
d_gene: .; v_gene: TRBV7-2; j_gene: TRBJ1-2; abundance: few; CDR3aa: CASSLARGGREGYTF; CDR3nt: TGTGCCAGCAGCTTAGCAAGGGGGGGGCGGGAAGGCTACACCTTC
d_gene: TRBD1; v_gene: TRBV18; j_gene: TRBJ1-5; abundance: .; CDR3aa: CASSPGQGPNQPQHF; CDR3nt: TGTGCCAGCTCACCCGGACAGGGCCCGAATCAGCCCCAGCATTTT
d_gene: TRBD1; v_gene: TRBV28; j_gene: TRBJ2-7; abundance: .; CDR3aa: CASTGQAVQQYF; CDR3nt: TGTGCCAGCACTGGACAGGCCGTCCAGCAGTACTTC
d_gene: .; v_gene: TRBV13; j_gene: TRBJ2-7; abundance: .; CDR3aa: CASSPLGTYEQYF; CDR3nt: TGTGCCAGCAGCCCACTCGGTACCTACGAGCAGTACTTC
d_gene: TRBD1; v_gene: TRBV6-5; j_gene: TRBJ2-7; abundance: .; CDR3aa: CASRQGQNYEQYF; CDR3nt: TGTGCCAGCAGACAGGGGCAAAATTACGAGCAGTACTTC